One sample yielded the 25 T cell receptor beta chains listed below, sequenced in a study of OX40 agonist ivuxolimab in advanced cancers. TCRdb keeps only in-frame clones here, not all; method: immunoSEQ multiplex PCR. The sample lists some 65,000 clones, roughly 90% occurring once. Sequencing used CD4+ or CD8+ T cells sorted from blood, obtained in a trial of the OX40 agonist ivuxolimab. The origin of the receptors is an adult with an advanced solid tumor such as melanoma, head and neck, liver or kidney cancer.

J is TRBJ2-5 and V is TRBV2, with D maybe TRBD2 (6 bases). CDR3 length equals 12 residues. CDR1 is SNHLY and CDR2 is FYNNEI in the germline V gene. V lost 6 bases to trimming and J lost 4 bases, with 9 bases between them. The CDR3 nucleotides are TGTGCCAGCAGAATGGAGGGAGAGACCCAGTACTTC. Translation gives CASRMEGETQYF.

This clone was seen more than once but under ten times. The rearrangement links TRBV18 to TRBJ2-7; TRBD1 agrees at 7 bases. The CDR3 extends over 13 amino acids. V gave up 5 bases and J gave up 5 bases; unmatched junction bases: 6. From germline, CDR1 is KGHSH and CDR2 LQKENI. The CDR3 loop is CASSIGQGDEQYF. In DNA, the CDR3 is TGTGCCAGCTCAATCGGGCAGGGGGACGAGCAGTACTTC.

This clone appeared a single time. The chain couples TRBV5-1 to TRBJ2-5; 7 bases match TRBD2. The CDR3 has 15 residues. Per the germline V gene, CDR1 is SGHRS and CDR2 is YFSETQ. After removal of 1 base from V and 1 base from J, the junction contained 4 bases not matched to a gene. This CDR3 is CASSLLTSPQETQYF. CDR3 coding DNA: TGCGCCAGCAGCTTGTTGACTAGCCCCCAAGAGACCCAGTACTTC.

The V and J genes are TRBV18 and TRBJ2-4; D is uncertain. The CDR3 sequence is 16 residues long. Germline V gene data show CDR1 as KGHSH and CDR2 as LQKENI. V lost 1 base, J lost 0 bases, and 10 bases lay in between. CDR3 sequence (DNA): TGTGCCAGCTCACCACAAAACCCCGTAGCCAAAAACATTCAGTACTTC. Its protein product is CASSPQNPVAKNIQYF. The whole variable domain, filled in from reference TRBV18 and TRBJ2-4, reads NAGVMQNPRHLVRRRGQEARLRCSPMKGHSHVYWYRQLPEEGLKFMVYLQKENIIDESGMPKERFSAEFPKEGPSILRIQQVVRGDSAAYFCASSPQNPVAKNIQYFGAGTRLSVL.

The chain combines TRBV19 with TRBJ2-4, with 8 nucleotides matching TRBD2. Germline trimming cut 6 bases from V and 5 bases from J; bases unmatched to any gene: 12. CDR3 length: 16 amino acids. Germline CDR1 reads LNHDA; CDR2 reads SQIVND (reference sequence). The CDR3 region is CASRFAGGSKENIQYF. CDR3 DNA sequence: TGTGCCAGTAGGTTTGCGGGGGGCTCCAAGGAAAACATTCAGTACTTC.

The CDR3: CASSPASGYTF. Here the CDR3 DNA reads TGTGCCAGCTCACCGGCGAGTGGCTACACCTTC. J is TRBJ1-2 and V is TRBV18; D is undetermined. The ends were cut back, 3 bases at V and 7 bases at J, with 6 bases in the middle. The germline V gene encodes CDR1 KGHSH and CDR2 LQKENI. The CDR3 is 11 amino acids. Supplemented by reference TRBV18 and TRBJ1-2, the full variable domain reads NAGVMQNPRHLVRRRGQEARLRCSPMKGHSHVYWYRQLPEEGLKFMVYLQKENIIDESGMPKERFSAEFPKEGPSILRIQQVVRGDSAAYFCASSPASGYTFGSGTRLTVV.

The chain uses TRBV7-9 and TRBJ1-2; D is ambiguous. This CDR3 spans 11 amino acids. Germline CDR1 is SEHNR and CDR2 is FQNEAQ (reference sequence). V was cut by 11 bases and J by 8 bases, with 15 bases left in between. CDR3 region: CAVPLGRGYTF. CDR3 in DNA: TGTGCCGTCCCCCTGGGCAGAGGCTACACCTTC. Together with reference TRBV7-9 and TRBJ1-2, the CDR3 gives the full variable domain: DTGVSQNPRHKITKRGQNVTFRCDPISEHNRLYWYRQTLGQGPEFLTYFQNEAQLEKSRLLSDRFSAERPKGSFSTLEIQRTEQGDSAMYLCAVPLGRGYTFGSGTRLTVV.

The chain combines TRBV25-1 with TRBJ2-5; TRBD1 is a possible D gene (6 bases). With the DNA end fitting TRBJ2-7 better, the J assignment may be wrong. The CDR3 is made up of 13 amino acids. Germline V CDR1 and CDR2: MGHDK, SYGVNS. Here the CDR3 reads CASNGVTGSEQYF. CDR3 nucleotides: TGTGCCAGCAATGGAGTGACAGGTTCCGAGCAGTACTTC.

The sample holds a few counts of this clone. Other nucleotide sequences in the sample specify the same CDR3. V usage is TRBV6-6 and J usage is TRBJ1-3; perhaps TRBD1 as D (6 bases). V lost 6 bases and J lost 3, with 12 bases in between. The CDR3 sequence is 14 residues long. Germline CDR1 and CDR2: MNHNY and SVGAGI (reference sequence). CDR3 sequence (DNA): TGTGCCAGCAGGGGGGCTTTAGGTGGAAACACCATATATTTT. Amino acids: CASRGALGGNTIYF.

This clone was found a few times. Other DNA sequences in this specimen translate into the identical CDR3. The J gene is TRBJ2-2, the V gene TRBV12-5; 14 nucleotides align to TRBD2. Germline assignment: CDR1 LGHNT and CDR2 FRNRAP. This CDR3 comprises 17 residues. Trimming removed 5 bases from V and 1 base from J; junction bases left unmatched: 3. The CDR3 spells CASGTGTSGRNTGELFF. The CDR3 DNA reads TGTGCTAGTGGTACCGGGACTAGCGGGAGGAACACCGGGGAGCTGTTTTTT.

This rearrangement joins TRBV28 to TRBJ1-1; unclear D gene. Germline CDR1 MDHEN, CDR2 SYDVKM. The CDR3 consists of 13 residues. The V end lost 5 bases, the J end lost 4 bases, and 11 bases lay between the germline ends. CDR3 residues: CASSRNPSTEAFF. The CDR3 coding sequence is TGTGCCAGCAGTCGAAATCCGAGCACTGAAGCTTTCTTT.

The V and J genes are TRBV15 and TRBJ2-1; the match to TRBD1 covers 9 bases. The V gene's germline CDR1 is LNHNV and CDR2 YYDKDF (reference sequence). Trimming cost V 1 base and J 7 bases; bases outside gene matches: 8. The CDR3 totals 16 residues. Here the CDR3 DNA reads TGTGCCACCAGCAGAGGTGGGACAGGGATTATGAATGAGCAGTTCTTC. Its translation is CATSRGGTGIMNEQFF.

In nucleotides, the CDR3 is TGTGCCAGCAGCTTAGCCCACCTGGCGGGCTATGGCTACACCTTC. Its protein is CASSLAHLAGYGYTF. The rearrangement joins TRBV7-2 to TRBJ1-2; unclear D gene. The germline V gene encodes CDR1 SGHTA and CDR2 FQGNSA. The CDR3 has 15 amino acids. V was shortened by 0 bases and J by 4 bases, with 12 bases between the two germline ends.

The CDR3 nucleotides read TGTGCCAGCAGCTCGCGGGGACAGGGAAATGAGCAGTTCTTC. Its protein product is CASSSRGQGNEQFF. The rearrangement joins TRBV7-9 to TRBJ2-1; the match to TRBD1 covers 9 bases. V trimming: 4 bases; J trimming: 7 bases; junction bases outside the gene matches: 5. The CDR3 sequence is 14 residues long. The germline gives CDR1 SEHNR, CDR2 FQNEAQ (reference sequence).

The V call is TRBV5-1, the J call TRBJ2-1, with D perhaps being TRBD1 or TRBD2 (6 bases each). Trimming removed 4 bases from V and 7 bases from J, with 27 bases in between. Per germline, CDR1 SGHRS and CDR2 YFSETQ. CDR3 length: 18 amino acids. The CDR3 loop reads CASSRTRDRGRMVNEQFF. The CDR3 nucleotides read TGCGCCAGCAGCAGAACCCGGGACCGGGGGCGGATGGTTAATGAGCAGTTCTTC.

This clone was picked up one time. The V gene is TRBV27, the J gene TRBJ2-1; tentative D call: TRBD2 (6 bases). This CDR3 has 19 residues. Germline values: CDR1 MNHEY, CDR2 SMNVEV (reference sequence). Trimming took off 5 bases at V and 12 bases at J, with 35 bases between the two ends. Here the CDR3 reads CASSPRGGRTGSSFLRQFF. CDR3 nucleotides: TGTGCCAGCAGTCCCCGAGGAGGACGGACCGGGAGTTCATTCCTGCGGCAGTTCTTC.

This clone appeared once. V gene TRBV4-1 combines with J gene TRBJ2-7, with TRBD2 as a possible D gene (5 bases). CDR3 size: 16 residues. V lost 0 bases, J lost 0 bases, and 12 bases lay in between. Germline V gene sequence: CDR1 MGHRA, CDR2 YSYEKL. CDR3 residues: CASSQERAGNSYEQYF. The CDR3 DNA reads TGCGCCAGCAGCCAAGAGAGGGCAGGAAACTCCTACGAGCAGTACTTC.

The V and J genes are TRBV5-1 and TRBJ2-1; 9 bases are a match to TRBD2. The CDR3 is 15 amino acids. V shed 7 bases, J shed 4 bases, and the junction held 9 bases outside the gene matches. CDR1 SGHRS and CDR2 YFSETQ come from the germline V gene. As DNA, the CDR3 is TGCGCCAGCTTGGGGCTAGCGGGATCTTACAATGAGCAGTTCTTC. Translation: CASLGLAGSYNEQFF.

The chain joins TRBV6-5 to TRBJ1-3; tentatively, D is TRBD1 (5 bases). The CDR3 spans 16 residues. Germline values: CDR1 MNHEY, CDR2 SVGAGI. The V and J ends lost 2 bases and 4 bases respectively, with 15 bases between them. DNA for the CDR3: TGTGCCAGCAGTTACGGTCGGGCAGGGTCGGGAAACACCATATATTTT. Its translation is CASSYGRAGSGNTIYF.

The J gene is TRBJ2-1, the V gene TRBV7-2; no firm D call. In germline, CDR1 is SGHTA, CDR2 FQGNSA. This CDR3 has 15 residues. The V and J ends lost 3 bases and 0 bases respectively, with 9 bases between them. CDR3 protein: CASSFRSSSYNEQFF. The DNA of the CDR3 is TGTGCCAGCAGCTTCCGATCTAGCTCCTACAATGAGCAGTTCTTC.

This chain joins TRBV18 and TRBJ1-6; the D gene is possibly TRBD1 (6 bases). Germline-derived CDR1 and CDR2 are KGHSH and LQKENI. The ends were cut back, 3 bases at V and 0 bases at J, with 9 bases in the middle. This CDR3 comprises 16 residues. CDR3 coding DNA: TGTGCCAGCTCACCGGGACAAAGCTCCTATAATTCACCCCTCCACTTT. Amino acid sequence: CASSPGQSSYNSPLHF.

A few counts support this clone. The chain has TRBV28 and TRBJ2-6; 7 bases fit TRBD2. This CDR3 comprises 18 residues. The V gene's germline CDR1 is MDHEN and CDR2 SYDVKM. V was pared by 5 bases and J by 0 bases, with 10 bases of the junction left unmatched. The DNA for the CDR3 is TGTGCCAGCAGTGGGGAGGGAAGGAGGGGCTCTGGGGCCAACGTCCTGACTTTC. As protein: CASSGEGRRGSGANVLTF.

The V gene is TRBV29-1, the J gene TRBJ1-1; D gene uncertain. V shed 7 bases and J shed 2 bases, with 8 bases lying between them. The CDR3 is made up of 11 amino acids. CDR1 and CDR2 (germline): SQVTM, ANQGSEA. This CDR3 is CSGRINTEAFF. CDR3 bases: TGCAGCGGACGGATAAACACTGAAGCTTTCTTT.

This sequence joins TRBV27 and TRBJ1-1; D is undetermined. The CDR3 has 13 amino acids. The V gene lost 5 bases and the J gene lost 1 base, with 8 bases spanning the gap. Per germline, CDR1 MNHEY and CDR2 SMNVEV (reference sequence). In nucleotides, the CDR3 is TGTGCCAGCAGTCGGACGGGGAACACTGAAGCTTTCTTT. Translating gives CASSRTGNTEAFF.

V gene TRBV29-1 combines with J gene TRBJ2-3, with D perhaps given as TRBD1 or TRBD2 (6 bases each). Germline CDR1 reads SQVTM; CDR2 reads ANQGSEA. The V gene lost 2 bases and the J gene lost 1 base, with 22 bases spanning the gap. The CDR3 contains 18 residues. The chain's CDR3 is CSVERGVWEWEGTDTQYF. Written as DNA, the CDR3 is TGCAGCGTTGAAAGGGGGGTCTGGGAATGGGAGGGCACAGATACGCAGTATTTT.